This is a list of T cell receptor beta chains from one sample in a study of control samples from healthy donors and cancer patients. Repertoires were generated with immunoSEQ multiplex PCR, while TCRdb's copy carries only in-frame clones and drops some. The table includes over 150,000 clones, around 94% detected once. Specimen: blood. These receptors were taken from a woman aged 18-29 years in good health. Both conserved end residues are part of each CDR3. Each record gives: V gene, clone size, D gene, J gene, CDR3 protein, CDR3 DNA. A D gene is named only where the DNA matches it firmly. The listing skips clone size in some rows; elsewhere it reads once, few, many or a size class.

v_gene: TRBV5-3; abundance: -; d_gene: -; j_gene: TRBJ2-7; CDR3aa: CARSCGLSYEQYF; CDR3nt: TGTGCCAGAAGCTGTGGACTCAGCTACGAGCAGTACTTC
v_gene: TRBV6-1; abundance: -; d_gene: -; j_gene: TRBJ1-1; CDR3aa: CASSERGRVEAFF; CDR3nt: TGTGCCAGCAGTGAACGGGGAAGAGTAGAAGCTTTCTTT
v_gene: TRBV4-3; abundance: -; d_gene: -; j_gene: TRBJ2-7; CDR3aa: CASSQDVFGSAYEQYF; CDR3nt: TGCGCCAGCAGCCAAGATGTATTCGGGAGTGCCTACGAGCAGTACTTC
v_gene: TRBV1; abundance: -; d_gene: -; j_gene: TRBJ1-2; CDR3aa: CTSRPRGYTF; CDR3nt: TGCACCAGCAGGCCCAGGGGATACACCTTC
v_gene: TRBV5-1; abundance: -; d_gene: -; j_gene: TRBJ1-5; CDR3aa: CASSLVGNQPQHF; CDR3nt: TGCGCCAGCAGCTTGGTGGGCAATCAGCCCCAGCATTTT
v_gene: TRBV7-9; abundance: -; d_gene: -; j_gene: TRBJ1-1; CDR3aa: CASSLDWAGKTVAFF; CDR3nt: TGTGCCAGCAGCTTAGATTGGGCAGGGAAAACGGTGGCTTTCTTT
v_gene: TRBV19; abundance: -; d_gene: TRBD1; j_gene: TRBJ2-1; CDR3aa: CASSHGTGSSYNEQFF; CDR3nt: TGTGCCAGTAGTCATGGGACAGGGAGCTCCTACAATGAGCAGTTCTTC
v_gene: TRBV11-2; abundance: -; d_gene: TRBD1; j_gene: TRBJ2-3; CDR3aa: CASSSRDRHTDTQYF; CDR3nt: TGTGCCAGCAGCTCCCGGGACAGGCACACAGATACGCAGTATTTT
v_gene: TRBV24-1; abundance: -; d_gene: TRBD1; j_gene: TRBJ2-5; CDR3aa: CATSDRGTGYRETQYF; CDR3nt: TGTGCCACCAGTGACCGCGGGACAGGGTATCGGGAGACCCAGTACTTC
v_gene: TRBV6-5; abundance: -; d_gene: -; j_gene: TRBJ1-4; CDR3aa: CATGLARGKEKLFF; CDR3nt: TGTGCCACCGGGTTGGCCAGGGGTAAGGAAAAACTGTTTTTT
v_gene: TRBV11-2; abundance: -; d_gene: -; j_gene: TRBJ2-2; CDR3aa: CASSLEVSVANTGELFF; CDR3nt: TGTGCCAGCAGCTTAGAGGTATCCGTCGCGAACACCGGGGAGCTGTTTTTT
v_gene: TRBV11-3; abundance: -; d_gene: -; j_gene: TRBJ1-5; CDR3aa: CASSLDQRGAEHQPQHF; CDR3nt: TGTGCCAGCAGCTTAGATCAGAGAGGGGCTGAGCATCAGCCCCAGCATTTT
v_gene: TRBV6-5; abundance: -; d_gene: -; j_gene: TRBJ1-5; CDR3aa: CATKATDYNQPQHF; CDR3nt: TGTGCCACAAAAGCGACGGACTACAATCAGCCCCAGCATTTT
v_gene: TRBV7-9; abundance: -; d_gene: -; j_gene: TRBJ2-3; CDR3aa: CASSLGQGIDTQYF; CDR3nt: TGTGCCAGCAGCTTAGGGCAGGGAATAGATACGCAGTATTTT
v_gene: TRBV12-3/TRBV12-4; abundance: -; d_gene: -; j_gene: TRBJ1-1; CDR3aa: CASSKMGTEAFF; CDR3nt: TGTGCCAGCAGCAAGATGGGCACTGAAGCTTTCTTT
v_gene: TRBV4-2; abundance: -; d_gene: -; j_gene: TRBJ2-5; CDR3aa: CASSRTNRDGTQYF; CDR3nt: TGTGCCAGCAGCCGTACTAACAGGGACGGGACCCAGTACTTC
v_gene: TRBV6-5; abundance: -; d_gene: -; j_gene: TRBJ2-7; CDR3aa: CASSYGGRTYEQYF; CDR3nt: TGTGCCAGCAGTTATGGGGGCAGAACCTACGAGCAGTACTTC
v_gene: TRBV6-6; abundance: -; d_gene: TRBD1; j_gene: TRBJ2-7; CDR3aa: CASSPGPGQAAKSAYEQYF; CDR3nt: TGTGCCAGCAGTCCTGGACCGGGACAGGCAGCAAAGTCTGCCTACGAGCAGTACTTC
v_gene: TRBV5-4; abundance: -; d_gene: -; j_gene: TRBJ1-1; CDR3aa: CASSLDSVVQEERSEAFF; CDR3nt: TGTGCCAGCAGCTTAGACTCGGTTGTCCAGGAAGAAAGGTCTGAAGCTTTCTTT
v_gene: TRBV11-2; abundance: -; d_gene: -; j_gene: TRBJ1-2; CDR3aa: CASRSLSDPRGGYTF; CDR3nt: TGTGCCAGCAGGTCACTCTCGGACCCTCGAGGCGGCTACACCTTC
v_gene: TRBV7-3; abundance: -; d_gene: -; j_gene: TRBJ2-5; CDR3aa: CASSWGGGLGETQYF; CDR3nt: TGTGCCAGCAGCTGGGGCGGGGGCCTAGGAGAGACCCAGTACTTC
v_gene: TRBV5-1; abundance: -; d_gene: -; j_gene: TRBJ2-6; CDR3aa: CASRTGPGANVLTF; CDR3nt: TGCGCCAGCAGAACAGGGCCTGGGGCCAACGTCCTGACTTTC
v_gene: TRBV12-2; abundance: few; d_gene: -; j_gene: TRBJ1-6; CDR3aa: CASRSLLDRDGGYNSPLHF; CDR3nt: TGTGCAAGTCGCTCACTATTAGACAGGGACGGTGGGTATAATTCACCCCTCCACTTT
v_gene: TRBV19; abundance: -; d_gene: TRBD2; j_gene: TRBJ2-5; CDR3aa: CASSTASGKQETQYF; CDR3nt: TGTGCCAGTAGTACCGCGAGCGGGAAACAAGAGACCCAGTACTTC
v_gene: TRBV6-6; abundance: -; d_gene: -; j_gene: TRBJ1-1; CDR3aa: CAMRGRLNTEAFF; CDR3nt: TGTGCCATGAGGGGACGGTTGAACACTGAAGCTTTCTTT
v_gene: TRBV29-1; abundance: once; d_gene: -; j_gene: TRBJ1-1; CDR3aa: CSVERGWNTEAFF; CDR3nt: TGCAGCGTTGAGAGGGGATGGAACACTGAAGCTTTCTTT
v_gene: TRBV4-3; abundance: -; d_gene: -; j_gene: TRBJ1-5; CDR3aa: CASSPQVSNQPQHF; CDR3nt: TGCGCCAGCAGCCCTCAGGTTAGCAATCAGCCCCAGCATTTT
v_gene: TRBV7-3; abundance: -; d_gene: -; j_gene: TRBJ2-1; CDR3aa: CASSSNYNEQFF; CDR3nt: TGTGCCAGCAGCTCGAACTACAATGAGCAGTTCTTC
v_gene: TRBV5-1; abundance: once; d_gene: -; j_gene: TRBJ1-6; CDR3aa: CASSLGGPVNSPLHF; CDR3nt: TGCGCCAGCAGCTTGGGGGGTCCGGTAAATTCACCCCTCCACTTT
v_gene: TRBV5-1; abundance: -; d_gene: TRBD2; j_gene: TRBJ2-1; CDR3aa: CASSPGGYNEQFF; CDR3nt: TGCGCCAGCAGCCCGGGGGGGTACAATGAGCAGTTCTTC
v_gene: TRBV6-6; abundance: -; d_gene: -; j_gene: TRBJ2-7; CDR3aa: CASSYLPSSDEQYF; CDR3nt: TGTGCCAGCAGTTACCTCCCTAGTTCGGACGAGCAGTACTTC
v_gene: TRBV5-4; abundance: -; d_gene: -; j_gene: TRBJ2-5; CDR3aa: CASSRKQEAETQYF; CDR3nt: TGTGCCAGCAGCCGGAAACAGGAGGCAGAGACCCAGTACTTC
v_gene: TRBV6-6; abundance: -; d_gene: -; j_gene: TRBJ1-1; CDR3aa: CASSYSSRRTEAFF; CDR3nt: TGTGCCAGCAGTTACTCGTCGAGGCGCACTGAAGCTTTCTTT
v_gene: TRBV3-1/TRBV3-2; abundance: -; d_gene: -; j_gene: TRBJ2-5; CDR3aa: CASSLPTVPQETQYF; CDR3nt: TGTGCCAGCAGCCTACCGACCGTACCTCAAGAGACCCAGTACTTC
v_gene: TRBV6-5; abundance: -; d_gene: TRBD2; j_gene: TRBJ2-7; CDR3aa: CASSYLGWGGEQYF; CDR3nt: TGTGCCAGCAGTTACTTGGGGTGGGGAGGGGAGCAGTACTTC
v_gene: TRBV5-6; abundance: -; d_gene: -; j_gene: TRBJ2-7; CDR3aa: CASSGGTSSSYEQYF; CDR3nt: TGTGCCAGCAGCGGTGGGACTTCGAGCTCCTACGAGCAGTACTTC
v_gene: TRBV7-2; abundance: -; d_gene: -; j_gene: TRBJ1-2; CDR3aa: CASDRQGSNYGYTF; CDR3nt: TGTGCCAGCGATCGGCAGGGGTCTAACTATGGCTACACCTTC
v_gene: TRBV6-4; abundance: -; d_gene: TRBD2; j_gene: TRBJ2-3; CDR3aa: CASSETSGGPTDTQYF; CDR3nt: TGTGCCAGCAGTGAGACTAGCGGGGGGCCCACAGATACGCAGTATTTT
v_gene: TRBV25-1; abundance: -; d_gene: TRBD2; j_gene: TRBJ2-2; CDR3aa: CASSVSRSGTSDTGELFF; CDR3nt: TGTGCCAGCAGTGTATCCAGGAGCGGGACTAGCGACACCGGGGAGCTGTTTTTT
v_gene: TRBV7-2; abundance: -; d_gene: -; j_gene: TRBJ1-5; CDR3aa: CASSKRQSQGNQPQHF; CDR3nt: TGTGCCAGCAGCAAACGACAGTCTCAGGGCAATCAGCCCCAGCATTTT
v_gene: TRBV28; abundance: -; d_gene: TRBD1; j_gene: TRBJ2-7; CDR3aa: CASSSQGQGAREQYF; CDR3nt: TGTGCCAGCAGTTCGCAGGGACAGGGGGCGCGGGAGCAGTACTTC
v_gene: TRBV6-6; abundance: -; d_gene: TRBD1; j_gene: TRBJ1-1; CDR3aa: CASSYLRTGMNTEAFF; CDR3nt: TGTGCCAGCAGTTACTTACGGACAGGGATGAACACTGAAGCTTTCTTT
v_gene: TRBV12-3/TRBV12-4; abundance: -; d_gene: -; j_gene: TRBJ1-1; CDR3aa: CASSFSGDTEAFF; CDR3nt: TGTGCCAGCAGTTTTTCAGGGGACACTGAAGCTTTCTTT
v_gene: TRBV27; abundance: -; d_gene: -; j_gene: TRBJ1-2; CDR3aa: CASSLSPLYGYTF; CDR3nt: TGTGCCAGCAGTTTGTCCCCTCTTTATGGCTACACCTTC
v_gene: TRBV5-4; abundance: -; d_gene: TRBD2; j_gene: TRBJ2-1; CDR3aa: CASSLRRGGNNEQFF; CDR3nt: TGTGCCAGCAGCTTGCGGCGGGGGGGTAACAATGAGCAGTTCTTC